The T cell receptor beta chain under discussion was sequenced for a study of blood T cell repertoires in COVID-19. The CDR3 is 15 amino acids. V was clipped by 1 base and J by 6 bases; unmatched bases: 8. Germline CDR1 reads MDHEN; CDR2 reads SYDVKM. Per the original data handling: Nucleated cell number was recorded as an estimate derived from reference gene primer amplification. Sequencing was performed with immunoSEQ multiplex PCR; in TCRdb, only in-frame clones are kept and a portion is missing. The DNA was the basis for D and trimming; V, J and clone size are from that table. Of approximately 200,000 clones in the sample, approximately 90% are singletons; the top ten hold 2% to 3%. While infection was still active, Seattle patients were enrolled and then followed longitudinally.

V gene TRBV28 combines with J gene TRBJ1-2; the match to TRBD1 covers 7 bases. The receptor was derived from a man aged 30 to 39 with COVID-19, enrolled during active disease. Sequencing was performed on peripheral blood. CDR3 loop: CASSLYYGQVNGYTF. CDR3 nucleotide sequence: TGTGCCAGCAGTTTATACTACGGACAGGTTAATGGCTACACCTTC.